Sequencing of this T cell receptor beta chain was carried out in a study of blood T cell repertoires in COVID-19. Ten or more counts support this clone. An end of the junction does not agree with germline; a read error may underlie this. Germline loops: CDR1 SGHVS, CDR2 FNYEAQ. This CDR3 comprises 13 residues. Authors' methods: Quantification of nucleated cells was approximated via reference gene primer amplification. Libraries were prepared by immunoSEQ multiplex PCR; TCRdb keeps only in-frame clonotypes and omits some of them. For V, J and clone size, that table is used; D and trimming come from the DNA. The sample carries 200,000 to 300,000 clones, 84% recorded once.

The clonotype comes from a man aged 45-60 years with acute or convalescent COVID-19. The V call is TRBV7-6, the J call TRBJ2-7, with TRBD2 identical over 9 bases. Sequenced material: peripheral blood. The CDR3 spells CASSFLLAGFLDF. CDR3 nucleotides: TGTGCCAGCAGCTTTTTGCTAGCGGGATTTCTGGACTTC.